The next 30 T cell receptor beta chains were all read from a single sample in a study of beta chain features in type 1 diabetes. Of the isolated RNA, all was reverse transcribed, and so the sequenced material was expressed TCRB transcripts. Some clones are missing from TCRdb's copy, which holds only in-frame ones; the method was immunoSEQ multiplex PCR. Of about 360,000 clones in the sample, roughly 12% are singletons; the top ten hold less than 0.02%. The source material was naive CD4+ T cells from blood. Every receptor here comes from a man between 18 and 29 years old in good health.

This clone was observed a few times. For the CDR3, the DNA is TGTGCCAGCAGGGCCTACGGCGGGAGCACAGATACGCAGTATTTT. It is translated as CASRAYGGSTDTQYF. This rearrangement joins TRBV2 to TRBJ2-3, with a tentative D call TRBD2 (5 bases). V was trimmed by 6 bases and J by 0 bases, leaving 13 bases between them. There are 15 residues in the CDR3. Germline assignment: CDR1 SNHLY and CDR2 FYNNEI.

This chain connects TRBV9 to TRBJ2-1; 10 nucleotides match TRBD2. Trimming cost V 3 bases and J 4 bases; bases outside gene matches: 4. CDR1 and CDR2 (germline): SGDLS, YYNGEE. The CDR3 contains 15 residues. The CDR3, as DNA: TGTGCCAGCAGCGCCCTTAGCGGGAGGTACAATGAGCAGTTCTTC. Residues: CASSALSGRYNEQFF. The full variable domain, completed using reference TRBV9 and TRBJ2-1, is DSGVTQTPKHLITATGQRVTLRCSPRSGDLSVYWYQQSLDQGLQFLIQYYNGEERAKGNILERFSAQQFPDLHSELNLSSLELGDSALYFCASSALSGRYNEQFFGPGTRLTVL.

This clone showed up just a few times. J is TRBJ2-1 and V is TRBV10-3, with D uncertain. The CDR3 has 13 amino acids. Trimming took off 3 bases at V and 4 bases at J, with 7 bases between the two ends. Germline-derived CDR1 and CDR2 are ENHRY and SYGVKD. Written as DNA, the CDR3 is TGTGCCATCAGTGACTCGGTTTACAATGAGCAGTTCTTC. The encoded protein is CAISDSVYNEQFF.

This clone was seen a handful of times. The CDR3 region has the DNA TGTGCCAGCAGCTTTCTTAGCTACGAGCAGTACTTC. It translates to CASSFLSYEQYF. The rearrangement joins TRBV5-4 to TRBJ2-7; D gene ambiguous. The V end lost 2 bases, the J end lost 3 bases, and 6 bases lay between the germline ends. Germline assignment: CDR1 SGHNT and CDR2 YYREEE (reference sequence). The CDR3 covers 12 residues.

This clone was detected only a few times. This chain connects TRBV5-1 to TRBJ1-1, with 8 nucleotides matching TRBD1. Per the germline V gene, CDR1 is SGHRS and CDR2 is YFSETQ. Trimming cost V 6 bases and J 0 bases; bases outside gene matches: 4. The CDR3 covers 14 residues. The CDR3 DNA sequence: TGCGCCAGCACTCGACAGGGGATGAACACTGAAGCTTTCTTT. Translation: CASTRQGMNTEAFF.

This clone was recorded a few times. V usage is TRBV9 and J usage is TRBJ2-2; D is unresolved. With 4 bases removed from V and 13 bases from J, the gap between germline ends came to 17 bases. Germline CDR1 reads SGDLS; CDR2 reads YYNGEE. The CDR3 extends over 13 amino acids. The CDR3 nucleotides are TGTGCCAGCAGCCCCTCGAGGATGCGTGGGCTGTTTTTT. The encoded protein is CASSPSRMRGLFF.

This clone was detected a few times. The chain recombines TRBV4-1 with TRBJ2-4; D remains unclear. CDR1 and CDR2 from the germline V gene are MGHRA and YSYEKL. The CDR3 contains 14 residues. The V end lost 4 bases, the J end lost 0 bases, and 7 bases lay between the germline ends. The CDR3 sequence: CASSLAVAKNIQYF. The CDR3 DNA reads as TGCGCCAGCAGCCTCGCGGTAGCCAAAAACATTCAGTACTTC.

The V and J genes are TRBV25-1 and TRBJ2-7, with D hard to call. The CDR3 extends over 13 amino acids. The V end was cut by 8 bases, the J end by 3 bases, with 14 bases between. Per the germline V gene, CDR1 is MGHDK and CDR2 is SYGVNS. CDR3 in DNA: TGTGCCAGCTCCCAAACAGACATCTACGAGCAGTACTTC. Residues: CASSQTDIYEQYF.

This clone occurred a few times. The chain has TRBV4-3 and TRBJ2-3; no reliable D call. Germline CDR1 reads LGHNA; CDR2 reads YSLEER. Between the trimmed V and J ends, which lost 0 bases and 6 bases, there was a span of 7 bases. The CDR3 runs to 13 residues. The DNA for the CDR3 is TGCGCCAGCAGCCAAGATATGGCTGATACGCAGTATTTT. Translated, it gives CASSQDMADTQYF.

The chain carries TRBV19 and TRBJ2-3; maybe TRBD1 (6 bases). Trimming removed 3 bases from V and 6 bases from J, with 13 bases in between. This CDR3 spans 14 amino acids. From germline, CDR1 is LNHDA and CDR2 SQIVND (reference sequence). CDR3 DNA: TGTGCCAGTAGTATGGGACAACGCGTGGATACGCAGTATTTT. Translation: CASSMGQRVDTQYF.

In its sample, this clone was seen a few times. The V gene is TRBV7-2, the J gene TRBJ2-5; 8 nucleotides line up with TRBD2. This CDR3 spans 16 amino acids. Germline CDR1 reads SGHTA; CDR2 reads FQGNSA. Trimming removed 4 bases from V and 5 bases from J; junction bases left unmatched: 12. The CDR3, as DNA: TGTGCCAGCAGCTCAGTAGCGGGACCGGTAGGGGAGACCCAGTACTTC. The encoded protein is CASSSVAGPVGETQYF.

This clone was detected a few times. The chain combines TRBV6-1 with TRBJ2-1; the D gene is possibly TRBD1 (6 bases). V was shortened by 0 bases and J by 0 bases, with 6 bases between the two germline ends. CDR3 length equals 15 residues. The germline V gene has CDR1 MNHNS and CDR2 SASEGT. The CDR3: CASSEARGSYNEQFF. The CDR3 region has the DNA TGTGCCAGCAGTGAAGCCAGGGGCTCCTACAATGAGCAGTTCTTC.

This clone was found a few times. The rearrangement uses TRBV19 and TRBJ1-4; D remains unclear. Trimming removed 4 bases from V and 8 bases from J, with 17 bases in between. Germline V gene lookup returns CDR1 LNHDA and CDR2 SQIVND (reference sequence). This CDR3 has 15 residues. The CDR3 loop reads CASSKEGFYEEKLFF. As DNA, the CDR3 is TGTGCCAGTAGTAAAGAGGGCTTCTACGAAGAAAAACTGTTTTTT.

At least ten counts were recorded for this clone. Other DNA sequences of this sample code for an identical CDR3. The CDR3 nucleotides read TGTGCCTGGAGTTCGGGAGGGGGATCCTACGAGCAGTACTTC. This gives the protein CAWSSGGGSYEQYF. The chain carries TRBV30 and TRBJ2-7, with 8 bases lining up with TRBD2. CDR1 and CDR2 from the germline V gene are GTSNPN and SVGIG (reference sequence). The CDR3 has 14 residues. Trimming took 2 bases from V and 1 from J; bases not matched to a gene: 4.

The J gene is TRBJ2-5, the V gene TRBV20-1; no clear D gene. The tail of the sequence fits TRBJ2-7 better, so the J call may be wrong. This CDR3 has 10 amino acids. The germline gives CDR1 DFQATT, CDR2 SNEGSKA (reference sequence). This CDR3 reads CSARENEQYF. CDR3 in DNA: TGCAGTGCTAGAGAAAACGAGCAGTACTTC.

The chain recombines TRBV9 with TRBJ2-7; 11 nucleotides line up with TRBD1. CDR1 is SGDLS and CDR2 is YYNGEE in the germline V gene. J lost 3 bases, V lost 4 bases, and 3 bases had no gene match. This CDR3 spans 14 amino acids. DNA of the CDR3: TGTGCCAGCAGCATGGGGACAGGGGGCTACGAGCAGTACTTC. It specifies CASSMGTGGYEQYF.

The chain recombines TRBV4-1 with TRBJ1-2; 7 bases are shared with TRBD1. Trimming took 5 bases from V and 4 from J; bases not matched to a gene: 16. CDR1 is MGHRA, CDR2 YSYEKL, per germline. This CDR3 region has 17 residues. CDR3 sequence (DNA): TGCGCCAGCAGCTTAACGGGTCAACAGGGGTTTGGCTATGGCTACACCTTC. Its translation is CASSLTGQQGFGYGYTF.

The table lists this clone with a few counts. The chain links TRBV7-7 to TRBJ2-2, with D unclear. V was clipped by 3 bases and J by 2 bases, with 7 bases between them. Germline V gives CDR1 SSHAT, CDR2 FNYEAQ (reference sequence). This CDR3 region has 14 residues. The CDR3 nucleotides read TGTGCCAGCAGCTTGAGTCTCAACACCGGGGAGCTGTTTTTT. Residues: CASSLSLNTGELFF.

This clone was observed a handful of times. The chain uses TRBV4-3 and TRBJ2-1, with 8 bases that match TRBD2. V was clipped by 0 bases and J by 6 bases; unmatched bases: 7. The germline V gene encodes CDR1 LGHNA and CDR2 YSLEER. The CDR3 has 16 amino acids. The CDR3 protein is CASSQDAQRGRNEQFF. The CDR3 bases are TGCGCCAGCAGCCAAGATGCCCAGCGGGGGCGCAATGAGCAGTTCTTC.

This clone has just a few counts. The genes are TRBV2 and TRBJ2-1, with 8 bases fitting TRBD2. The junction had 4 bases not matched to a gene; V was cut back by 0 bases and J by 6 bases. The CDR3 covers 15 residues. CDR1 SNHLY and CDR2 FYNNEI come from the germline V gene. CDR3 loop: CASSEAWSGGNEQFF. In DNA, the CDR3 is TGTGCCAGCAGTGAAGCGTGGAGCGGGGGCAATGAGCAGTTCTTC.

The CDR3 coding sequence is TGTGCCAGCAGCACTAGCGGGGACTCCTACAATGAGCAGTTCTTC. This translates into CASSTSGDSYNEQFF. The chain couples TRBV7-3 to TRBJ2-1; TRBD2 matches at 10 bases. This CDR3 has 15 residues. Germline V CDR1 and CDR2: SGHTA, FQGTGA. Trimming removed 5 bases from V and 0 bases from J; junction bases left unmatched: 1.

This clone occurred a few times. The chain recombines TRBV30 with TRBJ2-7, with D possibly being TRBD1 (6 bases). Looked up from germline, CDR1 is GTSNPN and CDR2 is SVGIG (reference sequence). The CDR3 sequence is 14 residues long. V was trimmed by 3 bases and J by 3 bases, leaving 15 bases between them. The chain's CDR3 is CAWRIGPGDYEQYF. The CDR3 coding sequence is TGTGCCTGGAGAATCGGCCCAGGGGACTACGAGCAGTACTTC.

This clone showed up just a few times. V gene TRBV28 combines with J gene TRBJ1-1; D perhaps matches TRBD1 (6 bases). The germline V gene has CDR1 MDHEN and CDR2 SYDVKM. The CDR3 spans 15 residues. Trimming pared 1 base from V and 0 bases from J, leaving 9 bases between. The CDR3 sequence is CASSLLAGVNTEAFF. CDR3 DNA: TGTGCCAGCAGTTTATTAGCAGGGGTGAACACTGAAGCTTTCTTT.

This clone has only a few counts. This chain uses TRBV4-3 with TRBJ1-5; no definite D call. CDR1 and CDR2 (germline): LGHNA, YSLEER. V lost 0 bases to trimming and J lost 2 bases, with 8 bases between them. CDR3 length: 15 residues. CDR3 nucleotides: TGCGCCAGCAGCCAAGACAGGTTTGGCAATCAGCCCCAGCATTTT. It yields the protein CASSQDRFGNQPQHF.

V is TRBV7-2 and J is TRBJ2-5, with D uncertain. The V end was cut by 2 bases, the J end by 3 bases, with 13 bases between. This CDR3 comprises 15 residues. Germline values: CDR1 SGHTA, CDR2 FQGNSA. CDR3 sequence: CASSLQQTGEETQYF. CDR3 coding DNA: TGTGCCAGCAGCTTACAACAAACTGGAGAAGAGACCCAGTACTTC.

This chain joins TRBV30 and TRBJ1-1; possibly TRBD1 for D (5 bases). This CDR3 has 13 residues. Germline CDR1 and CDR2: GTSNPN and SVGIG (reference sequence). The V end was cut by 1 base, the J end by 1 base, with 7 bases between. The CDR3 DNA reads as TGTGCCTGGAGTGGACAGAGGAACACTGAAGCTTTCTTT. Amino acid sequence: CAWSGQRNTEAFF.

This clone came up a few times. V usage is TRBV28 and J usage is TRBJ2-6; possibly TRBD2 for D (5 bases). V was clipped by 6 bases and J by 2 bases, with 14 bases between them. This CDR3 spans 16 amino acids. Germline V gives CDR1 MDHEN, CDR2 SYDVKM. CDR3 in DNA: TGTGCCAGCAGCTCCCCCGGGCGGGCTGGGGCCAACGTCCTGACTTTC. Residues: CASSSPGRAGANVLTF. Full variable domain (rest looked up from reference TRBV28 and TRBJ2-6): DVKVTQSSRYLVKRTGEKVFLECVQDMDHENMFWYRQDPGLGLRLIYFSYDVKMKEKGDIPEGYSVSREKKERFSLILESASTNQTSMYLCASSSPGRAGANVLTFGAGSRLTVL.

This chain joins TRBV11-2 and TRBJ2-2, with a tentative D call TRBD2 (6 bases). V was trimmed by 1 base and J by 7 bases, leaving 16 bases between them. From germline, CDR1 is SGHAT and CDR2 FQNNGV. This CDR3 region has 16 residues. The DNA for the CDR3 is TGTGCCAGCAGCTTAGCCGCCGGAGAAGCGGGCGGGGAGCTGTTTTTT. Protein product: CASSLAAGEAGGELFF.

The chain couples TRBV11-2 to TRBJ2-1; D possibly corresponds to TRBD1 (5 bases). Germline loops: CDR1 SGHAT, CDR2 FQNNGV. This CDR3 contains 15 residues. The V end lost 1 base, the J end lost 7 bases, and 14 bases lay between the germline ends. The CDR3 DNA is TGTGCCAGCAGCTTAGTTAAGGGGTCTAAGAATGAGCAGTTCTTC. Translated, it gives CASSLVKGSKNEQFF. The whole variable domain, filled in from reference TRBV11-2 and TRBJ2-1, reads EAGVAQSPRYKIIEKRQSVAFWCNPISGHATLYWYQQILGQGPKLLIQFQNNGVVDDSQLPKDRFSAERLKGVDSTLKIQPAKLEDSAVYLCASSLVKGSKNEQFFGPGTRLTVL.

The chain carries TRBV9 and TRBJ2-7, with 12 bases aligning to TRBD2. CDR3 length equals 15 residues. Trimming at V came to 4 bases and at J to 3 bases, leaving 5 bases not matched to a gene. The V gene's germline CDR1 is SGDLS and CDR2 YYNGEE. As DNA, the CDR3 is TGTGCCAGCAGCCCACGGACTAGCGGGAACTACGAGCAGTACTTC. As protein: CASSPRTSGNYEQYF. The full variable domain, in which reference TRBV9 and TRBJ2-7 provide the parts outside the CDR3, is DSGVTQTPKHLITATGQRVTLRCSPRSGDLSVYWYQQSLDQGLQFLIQYYNGEERAKGNILERFSAQQFPDLHSELNLSSLELGDSALYFCASSPRTSGNYEQYFGPGTRLTVT.